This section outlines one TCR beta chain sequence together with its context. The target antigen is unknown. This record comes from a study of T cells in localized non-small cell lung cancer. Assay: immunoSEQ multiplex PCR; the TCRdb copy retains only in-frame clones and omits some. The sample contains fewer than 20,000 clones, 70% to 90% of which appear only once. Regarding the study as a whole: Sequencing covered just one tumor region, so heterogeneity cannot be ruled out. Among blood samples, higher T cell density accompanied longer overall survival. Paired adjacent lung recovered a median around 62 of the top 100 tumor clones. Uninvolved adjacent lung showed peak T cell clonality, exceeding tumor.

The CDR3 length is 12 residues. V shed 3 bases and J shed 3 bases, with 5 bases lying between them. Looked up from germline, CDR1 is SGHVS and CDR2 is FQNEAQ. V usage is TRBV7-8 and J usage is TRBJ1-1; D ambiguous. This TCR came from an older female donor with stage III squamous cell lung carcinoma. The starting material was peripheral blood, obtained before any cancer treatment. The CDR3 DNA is TGTGCCAGCAGCTTCGGGGACACTGAAGCTTTCTTT. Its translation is CASSFGDTEAFF.